Sequencing of this T cell receptor beta chain was carried out in a study of cytotoxic CD8 clonotypes in ibrutinib-treated CLL. Study details: Samples showed on average roughly 260,000 productive templates and about 100,000 productive rearrangements.

Some clones are missing from TCRdb's copy, which holds only in-frame ones; the method was immunoSEQ multiplex PCR. The sample includes 270,000 or so clones, approximately 76% of them seen just once. This CDR3 has 13 amino acids. CDR1 is SGHAT and CDR2 is FQNNGV in the germline V gene. V was pared by 3 bases and J by 4 bases, with 9 bases between. Sequenced material: PBMCs, taken at disease progression, from a patient treated with ibrutinib. The chain uses TRBV11-2 and TRBJ1-1; a possible D gene is TRBD1 (5 bases). The receptor comes from a human donor with chronic lymphocytic leukemia. This CDR3 reads CASSFGAPTEAFF. CDR3 sequence (DNA): TGTGCCAGCAGCTTTGGGGCCCCCACTGAAGCTTTCTTT. The full variable domain, with the rest looked up from reference TRBV11-2 and TRBJ1-1, is EAGVAQSPRYKIIEKRQSVAFWCNPISGHATLYWYQQILGQGPKLLIQFQNNGVVDDSQLPKDRFSAERLKGVDSTLKIQPAKLEDSAVYLCASSFGAPTEAFFGQGTRLTVV.